This T cell receptor (beta chain) appears in the sequencing data of a study of regulatory T cells in long-lasting Graves disease. Whole-study results and caveats: It was peripheral blood alone, not thyroid tissue, that was studied. In persistent patients, shared public clonotypes (over 2,500) outnumbered those in new patients (about 890).

In regard to this clonotype: Its antigen is unidentified.

This CDR3 contains 14 residues. Trimming cost V 6 bases and J 2 bases, with 13 bases left between them. Germline-derived CDR1 and CDR2 are MNHNS and SASEGT. Researchers made TCR beta libraries by using iRepertoire HTBI primers and running Arm-PCR on CDR3 regions. TCRdb fed the multiplex PCR reads into MiXCR, producing one record per CDR3 protein. The sample records under 800,000 distinct CDR3 sequences, 16% being singletons. As to time point: newly diagnosed GD, antithyroid drugs for less than 3 months. PBMCs provided the RNA from which the TCR library was made. This same sample was also part of a study on T cells in Graves' hyperthyroidism and ophthalmopathy. From that report: Most thyroid clonotypes expanded above 0.001 were also detected in blood. In the analysis, a 13 V-J model separated ophthalmopathy from stable hyperthyroidism.

Sequencing was performed on peripheral blood mononuclear cells (PBMCs), taken at new diagnosis, from a patient treated with antithyroid drugs. This chain links TRBV6-1 with TRBJ1-1, with D maybe TRBD1 (6 bases). This TCR derives from a woman in her 30s with Graves disease. The CDR3 protein is CASRDRTDNTEAFF. The CDR3 bases are TGTGCCAGCAGAGATAGGACAGACAACACTGAAGCTTTCTTT.